This entry is about one TCR beta chain. Profiling relied on immunoSEQ multiplex PCR, and the TCRdb table lists in-frame clones only, not all of them. The data show roughly 45,000 clones, approximately 80% seen once. The sample comes from a study of blood T cell repertoires in COVID-19. About the study: Sample material is recorded as cDNA or gDNA derived from T cells, B-cell-depleted T cells, or PBMCs.

Germline CDR1 and CDR2: SGHAT and FQNNGV. V was trimmed by 7 bases and J by 9 bases, leaving 12 bases between them. CDR3 size: 12 residues. This TCR was sampled from a man over 45 with active COVID-19. The chain is built from TRBV11-2 and TRBJ2-2, with D perhaps TRBD1 (6 bases). The sequenced material came from peripheral blood. The CDR3 loop is CASTMWGRELFF. The CDR3 DNA reads as TGTGCCAGCACCATGTGGGGGCGGGAGCTGTTTTTT.